The 14 T cell receptor beta chains in this list originate from one sample, sequenced in a study of blood T cell repertoires in COVID-19. Clones were read by immunoSEQ multiplex PCR, and TCRdb kept only the in-frame ones, dropping some. The sample lists 300,000 or so clones, about 90% occurring once. Sequencing was performed on PBMCs or T cells enriched from blood (not recorded which). These receptors came from a woman in her twenties or thirties who had recovered from COVID-19.

V and J are TRBV14 and TRBJ2-1, with 10 bases matching TRBD1. Germline V lookup: CDR1 SGHDN, CDR2 FVKESK. The CDR3 totals 14 residues. V lost 5 bases and J lost 7; bases outside the gene matches: 5. CDR3 DNA: TGTGCCAGCAGCTCTCCGGGACAGGGGAATGAGCAGTTCTTC. Translated: CASSSPGQGNEQFF.

The chain couples TRBV7-2 to TRBJ2-2, with 8 bases that match TRBD1. This CDR3 has 15 amino acids. V shed 2 bases and J 3 bases; nucleotides not matched to a gene: 2. Germline CDR1 and CDR2: SGHTA and FQGNSA. The CDR3 here is CASSLQGADTGELFF. CDR3 sequence (DNA): TGTGCCAGCAGCTTACAGGGGGCAGACACCGGGGAGCTGTTTTTT. Together with reference TRBV7-2 and TRBJ2-2, the CDR3 gives the full variable domain: GAGVSQSPSNKVTEKGKDVELRCDPISGHTALYWYRQSLGQGLEFLIYFQGNSAPDKSGLPSDRFSAERTGGSVSTLTIQRTQQEDSAVYLCASSLQGADTGELFFGEGSRLTVL.

This clone was seen once. The rearrangement links TRBV6-5 to TRBJ1-2; TRBD1 aligns across 10 bases. Germline V CDR1 and CDR2: MNHEY, SVGAGI. V was pared by 6 bases and J by 4 bases, with 8 bases of the junction left unmatched. CDR3 size: 15 residues. CDR3 DNA: TGTGCCAGCAGAGACCGGGACAGGGGCCTCTATGGCTACACCTTC. Translated: CASRDRDRGLYGYTF.

The chain couples TRBV7-2 to TRBJ2-3, with D tentatively TRBD2 (7 bases). Germline CDR1 SGHTA, CDR2 FQGNSA. This CDR3 is 16 amino acids long. Trimming shortened V by 2 bases and J by 2 bases, and 14 bases separated the two germline ends. CDR3 in DNA: TGTGCCAGCAGCTTATATTCGGGGGGCTCCACAGATACGCAGTATTTT. This encodes CASSLYSGGSTDTQYF.

V is TRBV5-6 and J is TRBJ2-4; D is unresolved. Germline V CDR1 and CDR2: SGHDT, YYEEEE. V lost 4 bases to trimming and J lost 8 bases, with 13 bases between them. The CDR3 loop spans 13 amino acids. The CDR3 loop reads CASSLPGTDIQYF. The CDR3 bases are TGTGCCAGCAGCCTACCCGGTACCGACATTCAGTACTTC.

The V gene is TRBV11-3, the J gene TRBJ2-3, with 14 positions matching TRBD2. Germline loops: CDR1 SGHNT, CDR2 YENEEA. V shed 5 bases, J shed 3 bases, and the junction held 4 bases outside the gene matches. The CDR3 loop spans 16 amino acids. The CDR3 sequence is CASSLGTSGGTDTQYF. CDR3 in DNA: TGTGCCAGCAGCCTCGGGACTAGCGGGGGTACAGATACGCAGTATTTT.

This chain joins TRBV5-5 and TRBJ2-1, with TRBD2 as a possible D gene (6 bases). The germline V gene has CDR1 SGHKS and CDR2 YYEKEE (reference sequence). This CDR3 spans 16 amino acids. Trimming pared 0 bases from V and 5 bases from J, leaving 15 bases between. CDR3 sequence: CASSLALAWGDNEQFF. The DNA for the CDR3 is TGTGCCAGCAGCTTGGCACTAGCTTGGGGGGACAATGAGCAGTTCTTC.

The rearrangement joins TRBV28 to TRBJ2-4, with 7 bases fitting TRBD1. From germline, CDR1 is MDHEN and CDR2 SYDVKM. Trimming took 7 bases from V and 7 from J; bases not matched to a gene: 13. CDR3 size: 15 residues. The CDR3 spells CASIQILPQGNIQYF. CDR3 in DNA: TGTGCCAGCATCCAGATTCTCCCACAGGGGAACATTCAGTACTTC. The variable domain in full, completed from reference TRBV28 and TRBJ2-4, reads DVKVTQSSRYLVKRTGEKVFLECVQDMDHENMFWYRQDPGLGLRLIYFSYDVKMKEKGDIPEGYSVSREKKERFSLILESASTNQTSMYLCASIQILPQGNIQYFGAGTRLSVL.

This rearrangement joins TRBV27 to TRBJ1-2; possibly TRBD1 for D (6 bases). The CDR3 contains 11 residues. Germline loops: CDR1 MNHEY, CDR2 SMNVEV (reference sequence). Trimming took off 5 bases at V and 8 bases at J, with 9 bases between the two ends. The CDR3 DNA reads as TGTGCCAGCAGTACAGGGTCGGGCTACACCTTC. Translating gives CASSTGSGYTF.

This chain links TRBV28 with TRBJ1-2; D is possibly TRBD1 (5 bases). Trimming took 6 bases from V and 1 from J, leaving 6 bases between them. Germline V gene sequence: CDR1 MDHEN, CDR2 SYDVKM. This CDR3 has 12 amino acids. The CDR3: CASRQGNYGYTF. The DNA of the CDR3 is TGTGCCAGCAGGCAGGGTAACTATGGCTACACCTTC.

V usage is TRBV6-6 and J usage is TRBJ1-6; D gene uncertain. Germline CDR1 MNHNY, CDR2 SVGAGI (reference sequence). The CDR3 has 12 residues. The V end lost 1 base, the J end lost 13 bases, and 8 bases lay between the germline ends. This chain's CDR3 is CASSYYGSPLHF. CDR3 bases: TGTGCCAGCAGTTACTATGGCTCGCCCCTCCACTTT.

This clone came up many times. The gene calls are TRBV7-9 and TRBJ2-3; 7 positions match TRBD2. Germline assignment: CDR1 SEHNR and CDR2 FQNEAQ (reference sequence). J lost 0 bases, V lost 5 bases, and 5 bases had no gene match. The CDR3 has 15 amino acids. The CDR3: CASSPSGSSTDTQYF. CDR3 DNA: TGTGCCAGCAGCCCTAGCGGATCCAGCACAGATACGCAGTATTTT.

The count of this clone is one. The chain employs TRBV5-4 and TRBJ2-2; 9 bases fit TRBD1. The CDR3 extends over 16 amino acids. CDR1 is SGHNT, CDR2 YYREEE, per germline (reference sequence). After removal of 4 bases from V and 5 bases from J, the junction contained 9 bases not matched to a gene. The CDR3 sequence: CASSPGWTGDTGELFF. CDR3 coding DNA: TGTGCCAGCAGCCCTGGGTGGACAGGGGATACCGGGGAGCTGTTTTTT.

The chain employs TRBV7-9 and TRBJ2-3, with D tentatively TRBD2 (6 bases). Germline V lookup: CDR1 SEHNR, CDR2 FQNEAQ (reference sequence). V shed 1 base and J shed 2 bases, with 16 bases lying between them. The CDR3 has 17 amino acids. CDR3 in DNA: TGTGCCAGCAGCTTAGGCGGGGCCTCCCGCATCACAGATACGCAGTATTTT. This codes for CASSLGGASRITDTQYF.